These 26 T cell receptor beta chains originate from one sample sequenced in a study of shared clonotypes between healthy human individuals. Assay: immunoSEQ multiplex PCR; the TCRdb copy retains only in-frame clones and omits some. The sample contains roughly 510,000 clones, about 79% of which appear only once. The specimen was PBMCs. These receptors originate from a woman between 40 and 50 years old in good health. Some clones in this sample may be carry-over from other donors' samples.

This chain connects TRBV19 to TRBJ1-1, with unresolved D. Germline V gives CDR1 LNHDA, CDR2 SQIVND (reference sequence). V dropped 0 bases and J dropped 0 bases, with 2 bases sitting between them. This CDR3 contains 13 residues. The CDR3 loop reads CASSIEVNTEAFF. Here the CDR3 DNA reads TGTGCCAGTAGTATAGAAGTGAACACTGAAGCTTTCTTT. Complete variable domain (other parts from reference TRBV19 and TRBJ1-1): DGGITQSPKYLFRKEGQNVTLSCEQNLNHDAMYWYRQDPGQGLRLIYYSQIVNDFQKGDIAEGYSVSREKKESFPLTVTSAQKNPTAFYLCASSIEVNTEAFFGQGTRLTVV.

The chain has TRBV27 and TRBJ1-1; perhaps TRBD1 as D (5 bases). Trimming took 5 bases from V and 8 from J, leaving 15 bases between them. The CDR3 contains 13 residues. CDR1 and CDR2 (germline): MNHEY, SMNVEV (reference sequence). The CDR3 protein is CASSLTRRGEAFF. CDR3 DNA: TGTGCCAGCAGTCTCACGAGGAGGGGCGAAGCTTTCTTT.

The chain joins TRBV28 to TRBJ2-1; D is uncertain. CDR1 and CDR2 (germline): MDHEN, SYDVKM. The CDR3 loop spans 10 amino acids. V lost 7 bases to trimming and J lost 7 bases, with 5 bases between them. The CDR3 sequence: CASTGNEQFF. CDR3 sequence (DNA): TGTGCCAGCACTGGGAATGAGCAGTTCTTC.

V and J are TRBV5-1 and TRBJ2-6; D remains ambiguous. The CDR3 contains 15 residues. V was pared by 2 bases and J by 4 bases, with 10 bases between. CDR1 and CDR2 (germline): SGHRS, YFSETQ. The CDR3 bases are TGCGCCAGCAGCTTCGCCTCCGGAGGGGCCAACGTCCTGACTTTC. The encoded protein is CASSFASGGANVLTF.

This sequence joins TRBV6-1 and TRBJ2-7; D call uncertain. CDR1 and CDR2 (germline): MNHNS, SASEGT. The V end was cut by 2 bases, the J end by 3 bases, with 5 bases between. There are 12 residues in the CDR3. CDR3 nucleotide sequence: TGTGCCAGCAGTGAACAGGACTACGAGCAGTACTTC. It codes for CASSEQDYEQYF.

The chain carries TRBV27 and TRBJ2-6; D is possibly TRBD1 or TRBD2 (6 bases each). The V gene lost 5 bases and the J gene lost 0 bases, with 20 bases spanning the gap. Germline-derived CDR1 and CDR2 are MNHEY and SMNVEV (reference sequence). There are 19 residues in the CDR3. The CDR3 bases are TGTGCCAGCAGTCAAGACAGGTTTCGGGGGAACTCTGGGGCCAACGTCCTGACTTTC. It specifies CASSQDRFRGNSGANVLTF.

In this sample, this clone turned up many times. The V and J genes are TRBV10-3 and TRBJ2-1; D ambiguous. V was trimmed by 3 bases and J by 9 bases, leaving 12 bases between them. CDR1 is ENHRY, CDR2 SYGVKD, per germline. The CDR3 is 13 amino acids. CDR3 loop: CAISDPKYSEQFF. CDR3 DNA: TGTGCCATCAGTGACCCCAAGTATAGTGAGCAGTTCTTC.

The CDR3 region is CASSTPGGALNNEQFF. Here the CDR3 DNA reads TGTGCCAGCTCCACCCCGGGAGGGGCACTCAACAATGAGCAGTTCTTC. The V gene is TRBV18, the J gene TRBJ2-1; 8 positions agree with TRBD2. With V trimmed by 6 bases and J by 5 bases, 12 bases remained unmatched. The germline CDR1 and CDR2 sequences are KGHSH and LQKENI. This CDR3 region has 16 residues.

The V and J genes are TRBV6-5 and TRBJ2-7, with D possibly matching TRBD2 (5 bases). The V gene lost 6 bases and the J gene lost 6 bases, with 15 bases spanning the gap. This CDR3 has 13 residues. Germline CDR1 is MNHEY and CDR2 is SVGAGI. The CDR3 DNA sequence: TGTGCCAGCAGAGGACTGACCTTGAGCGAGCAGTACTTC. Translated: CASRGLTLSEQYF.

CDR3 coding DNA: TGTGCCAGCAGTTCCTGGGACAGCGGGAATTCACCCCTCCACTTT. It is translated as CASSSWDSGNSPLHF. The rearrangement joins TRBV6-5 to TRBJ1-6; 7 nucleotides match TRBD1. V lost 4 bases and J lost 7; bases outside the gene matches: 7. The CDR3 sequence is 15 residues long. Germline CDR1 MNHEY, CDR2 SVGAGI.

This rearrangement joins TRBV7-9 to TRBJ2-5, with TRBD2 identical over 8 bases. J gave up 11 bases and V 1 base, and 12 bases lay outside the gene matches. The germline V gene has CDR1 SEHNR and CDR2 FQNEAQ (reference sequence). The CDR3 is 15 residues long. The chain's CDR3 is CASSLGRAGAGEQYF. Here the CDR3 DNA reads TGTGCCAGCAGCTTAGGTCGAGCGGGAGCGGGGGAGCAGTACTTC.

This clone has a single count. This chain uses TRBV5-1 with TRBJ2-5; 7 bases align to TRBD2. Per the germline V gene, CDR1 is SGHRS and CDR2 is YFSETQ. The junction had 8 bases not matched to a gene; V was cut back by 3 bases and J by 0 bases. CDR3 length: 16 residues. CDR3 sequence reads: CASSSEGLPYQETQYF. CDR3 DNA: TGCGCCAGCAGCTCGGAGGGACTACCCTACCAAGAGACCCAGTACTTC.

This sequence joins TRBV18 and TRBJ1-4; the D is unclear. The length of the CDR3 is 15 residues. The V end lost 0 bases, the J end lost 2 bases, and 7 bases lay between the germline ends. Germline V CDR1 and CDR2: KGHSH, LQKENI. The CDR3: CASSPPGSTNEKLFF. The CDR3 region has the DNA TGTGCCAGCTCACCACCGGGAAGTACTAATGAAAAACTGTTTTTT.

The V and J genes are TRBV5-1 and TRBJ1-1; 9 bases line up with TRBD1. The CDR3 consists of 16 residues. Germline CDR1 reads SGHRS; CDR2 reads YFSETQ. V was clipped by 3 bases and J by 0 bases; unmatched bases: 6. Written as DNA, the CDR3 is TGCGCCAGCAGCTGGGGGACAGGGACTATGAACACTGAAGCTTTCTTT. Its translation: CASSWGTGTMNTEAFF.

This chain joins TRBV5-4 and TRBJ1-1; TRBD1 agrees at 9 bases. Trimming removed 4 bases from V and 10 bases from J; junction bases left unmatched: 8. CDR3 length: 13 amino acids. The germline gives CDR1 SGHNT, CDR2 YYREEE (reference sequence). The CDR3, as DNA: TGTGCCAGCAGCCAGGACAGGGGCTGGGGAGCTTTCTTT. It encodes CASSQDRGWGAFF. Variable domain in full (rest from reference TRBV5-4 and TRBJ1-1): ETGVTQSPTHLIKTRGQQVTLRCSSQSGHNTVSWYQQALGQGPQFIFQYYREEENGRGNFPPRFSGLQFPNYSSELNVNALELDDSALYLCASSQDRGWGAFFGQGTRLTVV.

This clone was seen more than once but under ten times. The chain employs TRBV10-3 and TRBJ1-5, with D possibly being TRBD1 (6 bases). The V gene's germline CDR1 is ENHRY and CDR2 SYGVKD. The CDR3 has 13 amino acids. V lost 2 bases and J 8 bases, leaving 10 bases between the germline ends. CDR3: CAISEEGTKPQHF. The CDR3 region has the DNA TGTGCCATCAGTGAGGAGGGGACAAAGCCCCAGCATTTT.

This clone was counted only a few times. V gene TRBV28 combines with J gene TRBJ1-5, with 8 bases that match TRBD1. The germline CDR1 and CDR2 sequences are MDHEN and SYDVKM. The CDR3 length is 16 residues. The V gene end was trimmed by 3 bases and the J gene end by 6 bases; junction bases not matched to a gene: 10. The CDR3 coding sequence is TGTGCCAGCAGTTTGGGGCAGGGGGCACGTAGTCAGCCCCAGCATTTT. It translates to CASSLGQGARSQPQHF.

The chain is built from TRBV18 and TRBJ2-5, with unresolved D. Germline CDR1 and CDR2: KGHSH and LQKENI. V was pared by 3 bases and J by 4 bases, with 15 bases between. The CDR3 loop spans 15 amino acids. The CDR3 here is CASSPPPRHVETQYF. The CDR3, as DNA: TGTGCCAGCTCACCCCCACCACGACATGTAGAGACCCAGTACTTC. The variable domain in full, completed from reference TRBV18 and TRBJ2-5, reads NAGVMQNPRHLVRRRGQEARLRCSPMKGHSHVYWYRQLPEEGLKFMVYLQKENIIDESGMPKERFSAEFPKEGPSILRIQQVVRGDSAAYFCASSPPPRHVETQYFGPGTRLLVL.

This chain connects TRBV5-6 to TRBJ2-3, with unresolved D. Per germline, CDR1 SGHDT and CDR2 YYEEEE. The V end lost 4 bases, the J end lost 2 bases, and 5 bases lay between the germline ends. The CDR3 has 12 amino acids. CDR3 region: CASSMDTDTQYF. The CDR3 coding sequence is TGTGCCAGCAGCATGGACACAGATACGCAGTATTTT.

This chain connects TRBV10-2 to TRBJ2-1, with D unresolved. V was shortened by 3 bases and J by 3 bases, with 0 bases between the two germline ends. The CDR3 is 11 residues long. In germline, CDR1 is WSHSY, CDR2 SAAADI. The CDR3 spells CASSDYNEQFF. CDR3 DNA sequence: TGCGCCAGCAGTGACTACAATGAGCAGTTCTTC.

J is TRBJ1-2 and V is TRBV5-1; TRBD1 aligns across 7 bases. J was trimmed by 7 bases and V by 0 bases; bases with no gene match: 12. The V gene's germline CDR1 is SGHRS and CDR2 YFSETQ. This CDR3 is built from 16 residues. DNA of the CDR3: TGCGCCAGCAGCTTGGCGATTCCGGGACAGATCGGTGGCTACACCTTC. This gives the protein CASSLAIPGQIGGYTF.

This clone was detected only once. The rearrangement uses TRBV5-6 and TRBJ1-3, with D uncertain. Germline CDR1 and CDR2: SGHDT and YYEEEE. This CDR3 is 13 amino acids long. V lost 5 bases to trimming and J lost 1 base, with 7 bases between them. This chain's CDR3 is CASREASGNTIYF. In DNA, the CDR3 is TGTGCCAGCAGGGAGGCATCTGGAAACACCATATATTTT.

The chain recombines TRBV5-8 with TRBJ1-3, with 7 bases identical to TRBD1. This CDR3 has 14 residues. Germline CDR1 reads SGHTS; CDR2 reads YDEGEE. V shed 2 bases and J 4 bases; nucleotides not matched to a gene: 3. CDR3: CASSFGTAGNTIYF. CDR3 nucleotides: TGTGCCAGCAGCTTTGGGACAGCCGGAAACACCATATATTTT.

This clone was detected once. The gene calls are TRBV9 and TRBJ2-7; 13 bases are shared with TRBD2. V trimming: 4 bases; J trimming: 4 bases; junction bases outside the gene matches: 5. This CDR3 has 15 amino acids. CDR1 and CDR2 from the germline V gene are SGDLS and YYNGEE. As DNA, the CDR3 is TGTGCCAGCAGCTCCGGACTAGCGGGAGTATACGAGCAGTACTTC. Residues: CASSSGLAGVYEQYF.

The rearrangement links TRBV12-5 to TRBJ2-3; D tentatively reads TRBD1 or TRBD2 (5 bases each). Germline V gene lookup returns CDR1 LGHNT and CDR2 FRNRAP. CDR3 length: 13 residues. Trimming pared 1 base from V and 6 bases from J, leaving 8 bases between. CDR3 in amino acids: CASGLDEGDTQYF. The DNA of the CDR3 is TGTGCTAGTGGTTTGGACGAGGGGGATACGCAGTATTTT. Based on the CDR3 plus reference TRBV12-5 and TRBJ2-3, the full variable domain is DARVTQTPRHKVTEMGQEVTMRCQPILGHNTVFWYRQTMMQGLELLAYFRNRAPLDDSGMPKDRFSAEMPDATLATLKIQPSEPRDSAVYFCASGLDEGDTQYFGPGTRLTVL.

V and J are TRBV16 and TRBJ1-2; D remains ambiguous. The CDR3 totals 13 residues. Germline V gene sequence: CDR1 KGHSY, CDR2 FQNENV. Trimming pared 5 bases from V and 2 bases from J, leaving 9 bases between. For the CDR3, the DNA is TGTGCCAGCAGCGAGGGAGCAAACTATGGCTACACCTTC. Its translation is CASSEGANYGYTF. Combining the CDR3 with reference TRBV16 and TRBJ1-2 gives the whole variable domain GEEVAQTPKHLVRGEGQKAKLYCAPIKGHSYVFWYQQVLKNEFKFLISFQNENVFDETGMPKERFSAKCLPNSPCSLEIQATKLEDSAVYFCASSEGANYGYTFGSGTRLTVV.